These T cell receptor beta chains were read from a single sample in a study of CD8 T cells in ankylosing spondylitis. TCRdb re-analysed the 5' RACE reads in MiXCR, keeping a single row per CDR3 protein. This table holds 250,000 to 350,000 distinct CDR3 sequences, about 20% found once. The sequenced sample consisted of blood, either unsorted or a sorted T cell fraction (not recorded which). The source is a male donor with ankylosing spondylitis or in good health (not recorded which). CDR3s include the opening cysteine and the closing phenylalanine or tryptophan. Fields, in order: J gene, V gene, clone size, D gene, CDR3 DNA, CDR3 protein. The D gene is left open where the match is weak. The size of a clone is reported for some rows only, either as once, few or many, or as a class for expanded clones.

TRBJ2-1,TRBV25-1,NA,NA,TGTGCCAGCAGTGAATATATGCGGGGATACAATGAGCAGTTCTTC,CASSEYMRGYNEQFF
TRBJ1-2,TRBV6-1,few,NA,TGTGCCAGTGCGACGGGATTGACGGCCTCACATGGCTACACCTTC,CASATGLTASHGYTF
TRBJ1-3,TRBV20-1,many,NA,TGCAGTGCTAGAGATCTAATCGGTGGGACTGGAAACACCATATATTTT,CSARDLIGGTGNTIYF
TRBJ1-1,TRBV12-3/TRBV12-4,NA,TRBD1,TGTGCCAGCAAAGTACAGGGGGTGATCACTGAAGCTTTCTTT,CASKVQGVITEAFF
TRBJ2-3,TRBV20-1,few,NA,TGCAGTGCTAGCGTGGGGGATACGCAGTATTTT,CSASVGDTQYF
TRBJ1-6,TRBV11-2,NA,TRBD1,TGTGCCAGCAGTTCGGGACAGGGGAATGTTCCCCTCCACTTT,CASSSGQGNVPLHF
TRBJ2-2,TRBV15,many,TRBD2,TGTGCCACCAGCACGGGACTAGCGGGAGTGTCCGGGGAGCTGTTTTTT,CATSTGLAGVSGELFF
TRBJ1-5,TRBV20-1,few,TRBD1,TGCAGTGCCCACAACCCGGACAGGTACAATCAGCCCCAGCATTTT,CSAHNPDRYNQPQHF
TRBJ2-5,TRBV5-1,NA,NA,TGCGCCAGCAGCTTGGTCGGTTCAGAGACCCAGTACTTC,CASSLVGSETQYF
TRBJ1-2,TRBV10-3,many,NA,TGTGCCATCAGTGAGAGAGACAGATACTATGGCTACACCTTC,CAISERDRYYGYTF
TRBJ1-4,TRBV3-1,few,TRBD1,TGTGCCAGCAGCCAAGGGGACAGGGCAACTAATGAAAAACTGTTTTTT,CASSQGDRATNEKLFF
TRBJ2-2,TRBV5-5,NA,NA,TGTGCCAGCAGCTTGGAAGCTGCGGGATTGAACACCGGGGAGCTGTTTTTT,CASSLEAAGLNTGELFF
TRBJ2-1,TRBV10-3,NA,TRBD1,TGTGCCATCAGTGGGCACCGGGACAGGGAATCTAAGGCCTACAATGAGCAGTTCTTC,CAISGHRDRESKAYNEQFF
TRBJ1-5,TRBV20-1,few,NA,TGCAGTGCTAGAGATCTGGGTTCAAATCAGCCCCAGCATTTT,CSARDLGSNQPQHF
TRBJ1-6,TRBV2,few,TRBD1,TGTGCCAGCAGTGAGGGACAGACCATCGGTTCACCCCTCCACTTT,CASSEGQTIGSPLHF
TRBJ1-1,TRBV12-3/TRBV12-4,few,TRBD1,TGTGCCAGCAGGTATACAGGGGGCAGGAACACTGAAGCTTTCTTT,CASRYTGGRNTEAFF
TRBJ1-1,TRBV6-5,few,TRBD1,TGTGCCAGCAGTTACGACAGGGTCATGGCTGAAGCTTTCTTT,CASSYDRVMAEAFF
TRBJ2-2,TRBV5-1,few,TRBD2,TGCGCCAGCAGCTCGACTAGCGTCACCGGGGAGCTGTTTTTT,CASSSTSVTGELFF
TRBJ2-5,TRBV20-1,NA,NA,TGCAGTGCTTCAGTCGGCGTAGAGACCCAGTACTTC,CSASVGVETQYF
TRBJ1-6,TRBV10-3,NA,TRBD1,TGTGCCATCGGGATGGACAGGGTTGGTTCACCCCTCCACTTT,CAIGMDRVGSPLHF
TRBJ1-2,TRBV12-3/TRBV12-4,few,NA,TGTGCCAGCAGGCCGGACACGGGCTATGGCTACACCTTC,CASRPDTGYGYTF
TRBJ2-3,TRBV5-1,NA,TRBD2,TGCGCCAGCAGCCGACGTCCTAGCGGGGAACGTGGAGATACGCAGTATTTT,CASSRRPSGERGDTQYF
TRBJ2-1,TRBV20-1,NA,NA,TGCAGTGCTAGTGCCCCCGTCTCCTACAATGAGCGGTTCTTC,CSASAPVSYNERFF
TRBJ1-3,TRBV6-5,few,NA,TGTGCCAGCAGCCGGGACAACCAGTATGGAAACACCATATATTTT,CASSRDNQYGNTIYF
TRBJ2-2,TRBV11-2,NA,NA,TGTGCCAGCAGAATGGGCGGCGCCGGGGAGCTGTTTTTT,CASRMGGAGELFF
TRBJ1-5,TRBV28,many,NA,TGTGCCAGCAGTAACAGCTGGACAGCACATAGCAATCAGCCCCAGCATTTT,CASSNSWTAHSNQPQHF
TRBJ1-2,TRBV5-6,NA,NA,TGTGCCAGCAGCTCGTTCGCGGGCCTCGTGGATAACTATGGCTACACCTTC,CASSSFAGLVDNYGYTF
TRBJ2-1,TRBV20-1,NA,TRBD2,TGCAGTGCTAGAGAGGCATCGGGACTAGCGGGGAGGAATGAGCAGTTCTTC,CSAREASGLAGRNEQFF
TRBJ1-1,TRBV7-2,NA,NA,TGTGCCAGCAGCTTAGTCGGAAGCCGGGAAACTGAAGCTTTCTTT,CASSLVGSRETEAFF
TRBJ1-5,TRBV12-3/TRBV12-4,NA,NA,TGTGCCAGCAGTTTTGCTACGTATAATCAGCCCCAGCATTTT,CASSFATYNQPQHF
TRBJ1-1,TRBV12-3/TRBV12-4,NA,TRBD1,TGTGCCAGCAGTTTTAACAGGGGGGACACTGAAGCTTTCTTT,CASSFNRGDTEAFF
TRBJ2-4,TRBV5-1,NA,TRBD1,TGCGCCAGCAGCACGGGACAGGGATGGGGGCAAAACATTCAGTACTTC,CASSTGQGWGQNIQYF
TRBJ2-1,TRBV7-6,few,NA,TGTGCCAGCAGCTTAGAACTCCAACTGTGGGGGAGCTCCTACAATGAGCAGTTCTTC,CASSLELQLWGSSYNEQFF
TRBJ1-4,TRBV7-7,NA,TRBD1,TGTGCTAGCAGCCAAGGGGGCGGGGGAAAACTGTTTTTT,CASSQGGGGKLFF
TRBJ1-1,TRBV5-5,once,TRBD1,TGTACCAGCAGCCAGACAGGGATGAACACTGAAGCTTTCTTT,CTSSQTGMNTEAFF
TRBJ2-2,TRBV6-5,few,TRBD2,TGTGCCAGCAGTTACACGGCGGGGGGGCAGCCCGGGGAGCTGTTTTTT,CASSYTAGGQPGELFF
TRBJ1-5,TRBV20-1,NA,NA,TGCAGTGCTAGAGTTCAGGGAGACAATCAGCCCCAGCATTTT,CSARVQGDNQPQHF
TRBJ1-2,TRBV6-1,many,NA,TGTGCCAGCAGAATATTTAACTATGGCTACACCTTC,CASRIFNYGYTF
TRBJ1-2,TRBV4-1,many,NA,TGCGCCAGCAGCCTGGAGCCCCAGATAAATATTTATGGCTACACCTTC,CASSLEPQINIYGYTF
TRBJ2-3,TRBV10-3,NA,TRBD2,TGTGCCATCTTGTCAGTGGGCGGGAGTCTCGGTACAGATACGCAGTATTTT,CAILSVGGSLGTDTQYF
TRBJ2-1,TRBV7-8,few,NA,TGTGCCAGCCAATTAGGGGTGGGAAACAATGAGCAGTTCTTC,CASQLGVGNNEQFF
TRBJ1-1,TRBV27,NA,NA,TGTGCCAGCAGTTTAGTTCGGGGGACCCTGAACACTGAAGCTTTCTTT,CASSLVRGTLNTEAFF
TRBJ2-3,TRBV12-3/TRBV12-4,NA,TRBD2,TGTGCCAGCAGACCAGCGGGGGGGCCTCCGGAGCAGTATTTT,CASRPAGGPPEQYF
TRBJ1-5,TRBV20-1,NA,NA,TGCAGTGCTAGAGATGGAGGGAGGGTAGATCAGCCCCAGCATTTT,CSARDGGRVDQPQHF
TRBJ2-5,TRBV5-1,few,NA,TGCGCCAGCAGCTTCGGGTTAGGGGAGACCCAGTACTTC,CASSFGLGETQYF
TRBJ2-1,TRBV5-1,NA,TRBD1,TGCGCCAGCAGCTTGAGCCGGGACAGGGTCGGAGAGCAGTTCTTC,CASSLSRDRVGEQFF
TRBJ2-3,TRBV28,NA,NA,TGTGCCAGCAGTCTCCGTGGACGTTTTTATACGCAGTATTTT,CASSLRGRFYTQYF
TRBJ2-3,TRBV18,few,NA,TGTGCCAGCTCACCACTGAACCGGGACAAGACACATGTTACGCAGTATTTT,CASSPLNRDKTHVTQYF
TRBJ1-1,TRBV5-6,once,NA,TGTGCCAGCAGCCCTAGGTCGAAACTGAACACTGAAGCTTTCTTT,CASSPRSKLNTEAFF
TRBJ2-5,TRBV12-3/TRBV12-4,NA,NA,TGTGCCAGCAGTTACGGGAGAGGAGGCGCCCAAGAGACCCAGTACTTC,CASSYGRGGAQETQYF
TRBJ2-3,TRBV2,many,TRBD2,TGTGCCAGCAGTGAAGCGCTTACTAGCGGGAACAAAGATACGCAGTATTTT,CASSEALTSGNKDTQYF
TRBJ2-5,TRBV5-5,NA,NA,TGTGCCAGCAGCTTGAATTCGGGAACGGGACAAGAGACCCAGTACTTC,CASSLNSGTGQETQYF
TRBJ2-1,TRBV3-1,few,NA,TGTGCCAGCAGCCAAGATCGTACGTCGAGCTCCTACAATGAGCAGTTCTTC,CASSQDRTSSSYNEQFF
TRBJ1-5,TRBV6-1,few,NA,TGTGCCAGCAGTGAACGAGGCCACAATCAGCCCCAGCATTTT,CASSERGHNQPQHF
TRBJ2-5,TRBV20-1,few,TRBD1,TGCAGTACAGGGGGCCTCAGGGGTCAAGAGACCCAGTACTTC,CSTGGLRGQETQYF
TRBJ2-5,TRBV4-2,NA,NA,TGTGCCAGCAGCCCGATGCAGGGACAAGAGACCCAGTACTTC,CASSPMQGQETQYF